The source of this T cell receptor beta chain is a study of blood T cell repertoires in COVID-19. Study-wide context: Samples came from the United States, Italy and Spain, spanning acute and convalescent COVID-19. PBMCs, B-cell-depleted T cells, or T cells provided the cDNA or gDNA that made up the material.

Produced via immunoSEQ multiplex PCR; TCRdb's table is partial and in-frame only. The sample lists around 250,000 clones, 75% to 90% occurring once. Researchers sorted participants into cohorts using their self-reported clinical history. Up to 2 weeks before entering the study, exposed participants had met a COVID-19 case. The junction had 6 bases not matched to a gene; V was cut back by 3 bases and J by 0 bases. The CDR3 runs to 16 residues. Germline V gene data show CDR1 as SGHRS and CDR2 as YFSETQ. The receptor was derived from a man in his forties or fifties who had been exposed to COVID-19. The chain links TRBV5-1 to TRBJ1-1; TRBD1 aligns across 9 bases. Sequenced: PBMCs or T cells enriched from blood (not recorded which). CDR3 in DNA: TGCGCCAGCAGCTCGGGACAGGGCCAGATGAACACTGAAGCTTTCTTT. Translated, it gives CASSSGQGQMNTEAFF.